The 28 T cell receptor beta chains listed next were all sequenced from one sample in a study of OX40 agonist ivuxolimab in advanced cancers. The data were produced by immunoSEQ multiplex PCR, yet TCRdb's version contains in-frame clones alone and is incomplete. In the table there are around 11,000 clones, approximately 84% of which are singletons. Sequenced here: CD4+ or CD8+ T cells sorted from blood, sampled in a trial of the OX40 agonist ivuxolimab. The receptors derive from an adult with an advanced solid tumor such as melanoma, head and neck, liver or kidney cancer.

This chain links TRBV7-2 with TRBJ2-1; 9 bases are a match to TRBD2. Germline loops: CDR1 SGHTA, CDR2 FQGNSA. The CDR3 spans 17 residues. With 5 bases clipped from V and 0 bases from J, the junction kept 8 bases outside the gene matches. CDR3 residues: CASSIYSGGTSYNEQFF. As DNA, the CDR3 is TGTGCCAGCAGCATTTATAGCGGGGGCACCTCCTACAATGAGCAGTTCTTC.

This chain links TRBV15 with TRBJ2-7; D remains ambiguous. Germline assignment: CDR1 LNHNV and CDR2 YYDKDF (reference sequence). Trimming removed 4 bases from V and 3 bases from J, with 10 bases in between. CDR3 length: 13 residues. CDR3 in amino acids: CATSNGRNYEQYF. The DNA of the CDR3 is TGTGCCACCAGCAACGGACGGAACTACGAGCAGTACTTC.

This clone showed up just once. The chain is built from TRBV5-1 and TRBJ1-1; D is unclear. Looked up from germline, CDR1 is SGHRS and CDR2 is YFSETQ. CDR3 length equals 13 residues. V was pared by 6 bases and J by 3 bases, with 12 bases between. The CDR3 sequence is CASNSGLHTEAFF. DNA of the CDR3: TGCGCCAGCAACTCCGGGCTGCACACTGAAGCTTTCTTT. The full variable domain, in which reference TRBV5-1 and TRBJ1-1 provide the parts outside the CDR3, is KAGVTQTPRYLIKTRGQQVTLSCSPISGHRSVSWYQQTPGQGLQFLFEYFSETQRNKGNFPGRFSGRQFSNSRSEMNVSTLELGDSALYLCASNSGLHTEAFFGQGTRLTVV.

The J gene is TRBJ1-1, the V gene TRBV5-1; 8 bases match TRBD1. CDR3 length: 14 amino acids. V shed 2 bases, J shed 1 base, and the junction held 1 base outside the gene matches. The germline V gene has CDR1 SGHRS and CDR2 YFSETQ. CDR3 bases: TGCGCCAGCAGCTTCAGGGGGCCGAACACTGAAGCTTTCTTT. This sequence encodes CASSFRGPNTEAFF.

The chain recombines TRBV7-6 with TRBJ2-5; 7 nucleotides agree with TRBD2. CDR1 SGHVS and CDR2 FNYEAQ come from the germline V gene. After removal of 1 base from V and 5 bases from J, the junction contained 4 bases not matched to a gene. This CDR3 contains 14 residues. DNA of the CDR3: TGTGCCAGCAGCTTAGAGGTGGGGGGGGAGACCCAGTACTTC. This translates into CASSLEVGGETQYF.

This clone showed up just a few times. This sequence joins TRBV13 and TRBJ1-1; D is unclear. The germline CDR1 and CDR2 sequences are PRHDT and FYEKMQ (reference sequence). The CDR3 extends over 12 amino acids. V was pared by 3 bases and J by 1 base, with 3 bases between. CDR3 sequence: CASSFENTEAFF. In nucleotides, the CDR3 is TGTGCCAGCAGCTTTGAGAACACTGAAGCTTTCTTT.

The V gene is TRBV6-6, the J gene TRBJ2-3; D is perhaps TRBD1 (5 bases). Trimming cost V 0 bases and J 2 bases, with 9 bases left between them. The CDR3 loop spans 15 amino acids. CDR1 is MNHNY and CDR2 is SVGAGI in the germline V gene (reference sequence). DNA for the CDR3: TGTGCCAGCAGTTACTCGACACAGGTCACAGATACGCAGTATTTT. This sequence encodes CASSYSTQVTDTQYF.

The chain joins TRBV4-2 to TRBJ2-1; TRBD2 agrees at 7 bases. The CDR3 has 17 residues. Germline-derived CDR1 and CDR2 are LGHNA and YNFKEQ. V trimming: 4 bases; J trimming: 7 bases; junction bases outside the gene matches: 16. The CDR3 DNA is TGTGCCAGCAGCCTGGTCGGAGCGGGCCTGGGAGGGAATGAGCAGTTCTTC. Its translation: CASSLVGAGLGGNEQFF.

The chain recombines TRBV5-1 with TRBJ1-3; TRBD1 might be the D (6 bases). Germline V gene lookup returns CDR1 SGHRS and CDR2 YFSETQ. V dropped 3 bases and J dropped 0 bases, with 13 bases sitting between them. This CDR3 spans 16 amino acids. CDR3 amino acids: CASSWVDSLSGNTIYF. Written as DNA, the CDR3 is TGCGCCAGCAGCTGGGTGGACAGTCTCTCTGGAAACACCATATATTTT.

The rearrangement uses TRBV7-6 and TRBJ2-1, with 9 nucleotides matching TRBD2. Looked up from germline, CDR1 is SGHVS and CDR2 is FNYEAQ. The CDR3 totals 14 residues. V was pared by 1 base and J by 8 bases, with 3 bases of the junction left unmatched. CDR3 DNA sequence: TGTGCCAGCAGCTTAGGCGGGGGGGCTTATGAGCAGTTCTTC. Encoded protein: CASSLGGGAYEQFF.

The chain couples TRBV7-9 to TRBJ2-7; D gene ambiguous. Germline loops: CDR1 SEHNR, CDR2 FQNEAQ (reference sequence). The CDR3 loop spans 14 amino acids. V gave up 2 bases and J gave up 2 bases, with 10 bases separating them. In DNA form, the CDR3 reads TGTGCCAGCAGCTTACCCCGAACCCCCTACGAGCAGTACTTC. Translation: CASSLPRTPYEQYF.

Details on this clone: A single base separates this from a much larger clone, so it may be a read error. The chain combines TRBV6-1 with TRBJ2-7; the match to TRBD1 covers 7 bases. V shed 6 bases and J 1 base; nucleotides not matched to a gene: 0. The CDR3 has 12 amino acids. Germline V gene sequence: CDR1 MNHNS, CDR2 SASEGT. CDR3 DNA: TGTGCCAGCAGGGACAGGTCCTACGAGCAGTACTTC. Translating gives CASRDRSYEQYF.

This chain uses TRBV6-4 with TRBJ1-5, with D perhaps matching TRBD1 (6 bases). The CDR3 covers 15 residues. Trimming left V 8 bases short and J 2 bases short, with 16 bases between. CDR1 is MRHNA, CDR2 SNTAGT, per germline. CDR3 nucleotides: TGTGCCAGCGGCGGACAGTTTTTAGGCAATCAGCCCCAGCATTTT. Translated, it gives CASGGQFLGNQPQHF.

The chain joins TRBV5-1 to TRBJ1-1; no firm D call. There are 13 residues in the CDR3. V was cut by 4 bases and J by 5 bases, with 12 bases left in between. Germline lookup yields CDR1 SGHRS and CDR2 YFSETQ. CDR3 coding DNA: TGCGCCAGCAGCCCAACGGAAGGGACTGAAGCTTTCTTT. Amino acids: CASSPTEGTEAFF.

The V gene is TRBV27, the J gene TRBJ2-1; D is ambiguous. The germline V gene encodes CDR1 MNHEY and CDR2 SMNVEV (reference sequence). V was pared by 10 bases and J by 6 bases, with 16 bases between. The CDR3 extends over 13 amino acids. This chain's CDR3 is CATQLKGRNEQFF. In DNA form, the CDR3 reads TGTGCCACTCAGTTAAAGGGCCGCAATGAGCAGTTCTTC.

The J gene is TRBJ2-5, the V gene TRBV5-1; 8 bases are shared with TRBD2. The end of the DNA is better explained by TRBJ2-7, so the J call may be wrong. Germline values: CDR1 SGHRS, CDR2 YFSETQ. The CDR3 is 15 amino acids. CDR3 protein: CASSLELAATYEQYF. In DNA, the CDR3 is TGCGCCAGCAGCTTGGAACTAGCGGCTACCTACGAGCAGTACTTC.

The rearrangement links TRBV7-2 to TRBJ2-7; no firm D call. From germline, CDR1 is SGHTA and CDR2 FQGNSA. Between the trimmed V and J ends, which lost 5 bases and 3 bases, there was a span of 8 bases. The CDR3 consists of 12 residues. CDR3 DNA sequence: TGTGCCAGCAGCGCGACCTACTACGAGCAGTACTTC. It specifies CASSATYYEQYF.

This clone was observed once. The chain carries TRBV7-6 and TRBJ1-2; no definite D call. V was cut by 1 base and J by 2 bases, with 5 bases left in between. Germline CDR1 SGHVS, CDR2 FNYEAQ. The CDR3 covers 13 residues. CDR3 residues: CASSLVRNYGYTF. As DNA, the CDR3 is TGTGCCAGCAGCTTAGTCCGCAACTATGGCTACACCTTC.

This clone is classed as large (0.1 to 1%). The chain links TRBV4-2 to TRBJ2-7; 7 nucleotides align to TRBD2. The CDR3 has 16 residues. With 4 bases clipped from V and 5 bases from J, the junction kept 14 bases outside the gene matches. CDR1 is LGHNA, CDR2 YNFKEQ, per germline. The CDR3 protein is CASSPGPGEGVNEQYF. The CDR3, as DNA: TGTGCCAGCAGCCCGGGGCCGGGGGAGGGCGTGAACGAGCAGTACTTC.

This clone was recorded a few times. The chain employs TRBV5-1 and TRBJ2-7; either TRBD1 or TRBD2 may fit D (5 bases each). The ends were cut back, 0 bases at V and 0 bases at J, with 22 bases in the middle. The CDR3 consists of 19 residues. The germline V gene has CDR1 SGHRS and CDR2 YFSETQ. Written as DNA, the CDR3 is TGCGCCAGCAGCTTGGGTCCGGGACCGGACGCCTTTCTCTCCTACGAGCAGTACTTC. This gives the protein CASSLGPGPDAFLSYEQYF.

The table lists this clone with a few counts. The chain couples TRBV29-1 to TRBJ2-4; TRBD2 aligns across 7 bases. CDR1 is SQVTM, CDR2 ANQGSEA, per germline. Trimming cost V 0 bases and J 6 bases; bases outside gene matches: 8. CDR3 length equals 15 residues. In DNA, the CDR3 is TGCAGCGTTGAAGATCCTAGCGGAGACCTAAACATTCAGTACTTC. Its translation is CSVEDPSGDLNIQYF.

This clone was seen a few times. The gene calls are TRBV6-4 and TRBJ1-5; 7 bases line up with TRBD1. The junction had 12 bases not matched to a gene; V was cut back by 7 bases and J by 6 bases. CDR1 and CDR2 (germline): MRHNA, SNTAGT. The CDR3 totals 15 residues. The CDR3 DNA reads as TGTGCCAGCACACCTTACAGGGGACAAAGTCAGCCCCAGCATTTT. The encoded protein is CASTPYRGQSQPQHF.

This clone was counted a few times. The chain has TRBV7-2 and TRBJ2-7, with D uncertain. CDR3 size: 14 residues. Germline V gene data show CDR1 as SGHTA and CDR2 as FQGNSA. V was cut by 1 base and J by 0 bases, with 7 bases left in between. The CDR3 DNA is TGTGCCAGCAGCTTAGGGCAGAGCTCCTACGAGCAGTACTTC. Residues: CASSLGQSSYEQYF.

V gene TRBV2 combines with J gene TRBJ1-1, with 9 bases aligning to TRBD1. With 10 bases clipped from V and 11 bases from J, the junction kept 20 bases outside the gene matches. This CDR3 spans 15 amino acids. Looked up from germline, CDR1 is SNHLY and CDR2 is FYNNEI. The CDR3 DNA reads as TGTGCCACTCTACCGGCCGGGACAGGGTCTCACCGGGCTTTCTTT. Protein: CATLPAGTGSHRAFF.

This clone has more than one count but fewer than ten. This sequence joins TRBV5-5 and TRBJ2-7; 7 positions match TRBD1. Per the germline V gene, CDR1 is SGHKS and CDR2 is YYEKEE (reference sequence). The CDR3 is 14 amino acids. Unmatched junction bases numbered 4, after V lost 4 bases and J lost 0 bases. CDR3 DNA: TGTGCCAGCAGCCCCGGGGACAGCTCCTACGAGCAGTACTTC. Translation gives CASSPGDSSYEQYF.

CDR3 region: CASSPSTGGKLFF. DNA for the CDR3: TGTGCCAGCAGCCCCTCGACAGGGGGAAAACTGTTTTTT. The rearrangement joins TRBV7-8 to TRBJ1-4; 9 nucleotides agree with TRBD1. Germline assignment: CDR1 SGHVS and CDR2 FQNEAQ. V was pared by 5 bases and J by 10 bases, with 5 bases of the junction left unmatched. This CDR3 is built from 13 residues. The complete variable domain, with remaining parts taken from reference TRBV7-8 and TRBJ1-4, reads GAGVSQSPRYKVAKRGQDVALRCDPISGHVSLFWYQQALGQGPEFLTYFQNEAQLDKSGLPSDRFFAERPEGSVSTLKIQRTQQEDSAVYLCASSPSTGGKLFFGSGTQLSVL.

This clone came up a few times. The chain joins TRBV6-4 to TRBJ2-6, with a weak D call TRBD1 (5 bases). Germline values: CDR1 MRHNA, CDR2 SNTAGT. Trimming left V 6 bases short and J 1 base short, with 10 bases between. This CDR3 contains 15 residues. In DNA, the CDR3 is TGTGCCAGCAGCGAATCAGGGTCTGGGGCCAACGTCCTGACTTTC. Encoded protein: CASSESGSGANVLTF.

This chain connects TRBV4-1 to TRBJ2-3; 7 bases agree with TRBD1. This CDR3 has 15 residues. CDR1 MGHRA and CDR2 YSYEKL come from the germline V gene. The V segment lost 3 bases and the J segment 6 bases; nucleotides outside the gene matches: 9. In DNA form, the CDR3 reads TGCGCCAGCAGCCAGGGCAACAGGGGTTCGGATACGCAGTATTTT. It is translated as CASSQGNRGSDTQYF.